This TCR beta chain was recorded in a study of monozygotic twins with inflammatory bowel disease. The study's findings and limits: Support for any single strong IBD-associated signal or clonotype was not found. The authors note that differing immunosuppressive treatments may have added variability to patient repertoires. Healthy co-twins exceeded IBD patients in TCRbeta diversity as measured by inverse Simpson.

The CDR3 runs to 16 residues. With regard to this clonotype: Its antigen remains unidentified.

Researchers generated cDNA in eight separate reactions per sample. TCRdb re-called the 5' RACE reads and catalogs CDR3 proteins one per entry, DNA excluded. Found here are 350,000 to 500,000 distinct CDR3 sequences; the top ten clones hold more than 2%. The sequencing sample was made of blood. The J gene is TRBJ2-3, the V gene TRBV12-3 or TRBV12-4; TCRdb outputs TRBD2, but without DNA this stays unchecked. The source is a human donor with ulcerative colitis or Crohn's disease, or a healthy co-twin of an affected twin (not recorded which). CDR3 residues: CASSPRTSGGTDTQYF.